A selection of T cell receptor beta chains follows, all from one sample in a study of somatic mutations in cytotoxic T cells in rheumatoid arthritis. Some clones are missing from TCRdb's copy, which holds only in-frame ones; the method was immunoSEQ multiplex PCR. Counted here are 15,000 to 20,000 clones, approximately 82% occurring once; the ten biggest clones make up about 21%. The sequenced material came from CD8+ T cells sorted from blood. These receptors were collected from an adult with rheumatoid arthritis. CDR3s include the opening cysteine and the closing phenylalanine or tryptophan. A D gene is named only where the DNA matches it firmly. A clone size is listed for some rows: how often the clone was seen (once, few, many), or a class if it is expanded.

D gene | J gene | V gene | CDR3 length | clone size | CDR3 DNA | CDR3 protein
TRBD1 | TRBJ2-7 | TRBV5-1 | 14 | - | TGCGCCAGCACCTCAGGGACAGGGTACTACGAGCAGTACTTC | CASTSGTGYYEQYF
- | TRBJ2-5 | TRBV28 | 13 | - | TGTGCCAGCAGTTTAGACAGTTGGGAGACCCAGTACTTC | CASSLDSWETQYF
- | TRBJ2-7 | TRBV11-3 | 12 | - | TGTGCCAGCAGCTTAAGGGGTTACGAGCAGTACTTC | CASSLRGYEQYF
- | TRBJ2-7 | TRBV6-1 | 15 | - | TGTGCCAGCAGTGCCCCTATAGCGGCCTCCTACGAGCAGTACTTC | CASSAPIAASYEQYF
- | TRBJ2-7 | TRBV7-6 | 15 | - | TGTGCCAGCAGCTTATTTCTCTCTGGGTTCGACGAGCAGTACTTC | CASSLFLSGFDEQYF
- | TRBJ2-7 | TRBV15 | 13 | few | TGTGCCACCGGCCCAGGGTCGGTCTACGAGCAGTACTTC | CATGPGSVYEQYF
- | TRBJ2-7 | TRBV4-1 | 16 | - | TGCGCCAGCAGCCAAGTTAGTTTTAGGAGCGCCTACGAGCAGTACTTC | CASSQVSFRSAYEQYF
TRBD2 | TRBJ2-1 | TRBV29-1 | 18 | - | TGCAGCGTTGAGAAACCCTATACTGGCAGACTAGCTAAAAATGAGCAGTTCTTC | CSVEKPYTGRLAKNEQFF
- | TRBJ2-3 | TRBV5-1 | 15 | - | TGCGCCAGCAGCTTGGCCGGCAGGTTCACAGATACGCAGTATTTT | CASSLAGRFTDTQYF
- | TRBJ2-1 | TRBV27 | 14 | - | TGTGCCAGCAGTTTTCCGGGTCAGTACAATGAGCAGTTCTTC | CASSFPGQYNEQFF
TRBD1 | TRBJ2-7 | TRBV7-8 | 14 | - | TGTGCCAGCAGCTTGAGGACAGGGGCCTACGAGCAGTACTTC | CASSLRTGAYEQYF
- | TRBJ2-1 | TRBV27 | 14 | once | TGTGCCAGCAGTAGCACCATGGCCCCCAATGAGCAGTTCTTC | CASSSTMAPNEQFF
TRBD2 | TRBJ2-1 | TRBV6-6 | 15 | - | TGTGCCAGCAGTTACCCGACTAGCGGGATAAATGAGCAGTTCTTC | CASSYPTSGINEQFF
- | TRBJ2-7 | TRBV19 | 14 | - | TGTGCCAGTAGTATCGGGACAATCTCCTACGAGCAGTACTTC | CASSIGTISYEQYF
TRBD1 | TRBJ2-1 | TRBV9 | 14 | - | TGTGCCAGCAGCGAGGGGGCCCCTTACAATGAGCAGTTCTTC | CASSEGAPYNEQFF
- | TRBJ2-3 | TRBV28 | 14 | once | TGTGCCAGCAGTTTACTTTCTGGCACAGATACGCAGTATTTT | CASSLLSGTDTQYF
- | TRBJ1-3 | TRBV6-5 | 15 | - | TGTGCCAGCAGTTTTTTCGGCGGGGCTGGAAACACCATATATTTT | CASSFFGGAGNTIYF
- | TRBJ2-3 | TRBV7-9 | 15 | - | TGTGCCAGCAGCTTAGGGGGACTCCGCACAGATACGCAGTATTTT | CASSLGGLRTDTQYF
- | TRBJ1-1 | TRBV19 | 13 | few | TGTGCCAGTAGTATAGCAGGGTCCACTGAAGCTTTCTTT | CASSIAGSTEAFF
TRBD2 | TRBJ2-3 | TRBV18 | 20 | - | TGTGCCAGCTCACCACCTAGACTAGCGGGAGGGCCTCGGTCCTCAGATACGCAGTATTTT | CASSPPRLAGGPRSSDTQYF
- | TRBJ1-3 | TRBV19 | 13 | few | TGTGCCAGTAGTGGAGCCTCTGGAAACACCATATATTTT | CASSGASGNTIYF
- | TRBJ1-1 | TRBV5-4 | 14 | few | TGTGCCAGCAGCTTGGAACAGATCAACACTGAAGCTTTCTTT | CASSLEQINTEAFF
- | TRBJ2-1 | TRBV15 | 14 | once | TGTGCCACCAGCAGAGACCGTGGTGGGAATGAGCAGTTCTTC | CATSRDRGGNEQFF
- | TRBJ2-7 | TRBV6-1 | 12 | - | TGTGCCAGCAGCCCCCCTTCCTACGAGCAGTACTTC | CASSPPSYEQYF